These 3 T cell receptor beta chains originate from one sample sequenced in a study of post-analysis software for immune sequencing data (dated by TCRdb to between 2014 and 2016). Results and caveats for the whole study, not just this receptor: Patients showed significantly higher frequencies than controls for about five TRBV segments, among them TRBV5-6, TRBV5-1 and TRBV20-1.

These receptors have no identified antigens. The library was prepared using PCR. Sequenced using an Illumina HiSeq 2500. To reduce PCR and sequencing biases, unique molecular identifiers were incorporated into the TCR beta cDNA libraries. TCRdb took the public reads, trimmed them with fastp at Q25, ran MiXCR for clone calling and kept in-frame beta chains. CDR3 protein sequences are deduplicated, and each keeps its most common genes and DNA. The sample table shows 800,000 to 950,000 distinct CDR3 sequences, and 53% are seen once. The ten most abundant clones make up about 4.8% of the sample. What was sequenced was blood. These receptor sequences come from a girl aged 5-17 years with multiple sclerosis.

The genes are TRBV7-2 and TRBJ2-5, with a tentative D call TRBD2 (7 bases). Germline V gene sequence: CDR1 SGHTA, CDR2 FQGNSA. V dropped 11 bases and J dropped 1 base, with 8 bases sitting between them. The CDR3 runs 11 residues. CDR3 region: CAGGAQETQYF. In nucleotides, the CDR3 is TGTGCCGGGGGGGCCCAAGAGACCCAGTACTTC.

The gene calls are TRBV29-1 and TRBJ2-5; 11 bases are a match to TRBD2. This CDR3 region has 16 residues. Germline values: CDR1 SQVTM, CDR2 ANQGSEA. V lost 6 bases, J lost 1 base, and 10 bases stayed unmatched. The CDR3 DNA is TGCAGCGTCCATGGGCTAGCGGGGGGAATCCAAGAGACCCAGTACTTC. Amino acids: CSVHGLAGGIQETQYF. The full variable domain, completed using reference TRBV29-1 and TRBJ2-5, is SAVISQKPSRDICQRGTSLTIQCQVDSQVTMMFWYRQQPGQSLTLIATANQGSEATYESGFVIDKFPISRPNLTFSTLTVSNMSPEDSSIYLCSVHGLAGGIQETQYFGPGTRLLVL.

This clonotype showed up just a few times. This rearrangement joins TRBV5-1 to TRBJ1-4; the match to TRBD1 covers 7 bases. The CDR3 spans 14 residues. Germline lookup yields CDR1 SGHRS and CDR2 YFSETQ. After removal of 4 bases from V and 5 bases from J, the junction contained 5 bases not matched to a gene. The DNA for the CDR3 is TGCGCCAGCAGCCGCGGGACAGCGAATGAAAAACTGTTTTTT. Residues: CASSRGTANEKLFF. Full variable domain (remainder filled in from reference TRBV5-1 and TRBJ1-4): KAGVTQTPRYLIKTRGQQVTLSCSPISGHRSVSWYQQTPGQGLQFLFEYFSETQRNKGNFPGRFSGRQFSNSRSEMNVSTLELGDSALYLCASSRGTANEKLFFGSGTQLSVL.